These 10 T cell receptor beta chains came from one sample sequenced in a study of T cells in Graves' hyperthyroidism and ophthalmopathy. Amplification targeted TCR beta CDR3 regions from RNA transcripts. HTBI primers were used for first-round RT-PCR of the TCR CDR3. One entry per CDR3 protein results from TCRdb running MiXCR on the multiplex PCR reads. The sample lists fewer than 450,000 distinct CDR3 sequences, 17% occurring once. Sequencing input: blood. These receptors came from a woman in her 30s with Graves' hyperthyroidism that later progressed to Graves' ophthalmopathy.

CDR3 sequence reads: CASRIEGYGYTF. CDR3 sequence (DNA): TGTGCCAGTAGGATCGAGGGCTATGGCTACACCTTC. The chain joins TRBV19 to TRBJ1-2; D not certain. In germline, CDR1 is LNHDA, CDR2 SQIVND (reference sequence). The germline V and J ends were trimmed by 6 bases and 4 bases, with 9 bases remaining between them. The CDR3 runs to 12 residues.

This clonotype was observed many times. This chain connects TRBV12-3 or TRBV12-4 to TRBJ2-5; 9 bases are a match to TRBD2. V lost 3 bases to trimming and J lost 4 bases; unmatched junction nucleotides: 6. This CDR3 spans 15 amino acids. Written as DNA, the CDR3 is TGTGCCAGCAGTTTCGAAGCGGGGGGAGTAGAGACCCAGTACTTC. Its translation is CASSFEAGGVETQYF.

V gene TRBV28 combines with J gene TRBJ1-4; the match to TRBD1 covers 8 bases. J was trimmed by 6 bases and V by 6 bases; bases with no gene match: 3. CDR3 size: 13 residues. Germline V gene sequence: CDR1 MDHEN, CDR2 SYDVKM. The DNA for the CDR3 is TGTGCCAGCAGCGTACAGGGGGATGAAAAACTGTTTTTT. It codes for CASSVQGDEKLFF. The complete variable domain, with remaining parts taken from reference TRBV28 and TRBJ1-4, reads DVKVTQSSRYLVKRTGEKVFLECVQDMDHENMFWYRQDPGLGLRLIYFSYDVKMKEKGDIPEGYSVSREKKERFSLILESASTNQTSMYLCASSVQGDEKLFFGSGTQLSVL.

This chain uses TRBV25-1 with TRBJ2-1, with D tentatively TRBD1 or TRBD2 (6 bases each). The CDR3 covers 12 residues. CDR1 is MGHDK and CDR2 is SYGVNS in the germline V gene. Trimming cost V 10 bases and J 6 bases, with 13 bases left between them. The CDR3 reads CATEGGGNEQFF. DNA for the CDR3: TGTGCCACGGAAGGGGGAGGCAATGAGCAGTTCTTC.

The CDR3 spells CASSLVGEEGYTF. CDR3 nucleotide sequence: TGTGCCAGCAGCCTAGTAGGGGAAGAGGGCTACACCTTC. V gene TRBV7-6 combines with J gene TRBJ1-2; D perhaps matches TRBD1 (5 bases). V was shortened by 5 bases and J by 8 bases, with 15 bases between the two germline ends. This CDR3 comprises 13 residues. Germline CDR1 is SGHVS and CDR2 is FNYEAQ.

This clonotype was seen at least ten times. This CDR3 reads CASTRRDSHTEAFF. The CDR3, as DNA: TGTGCCAGCACCCGAAGGGACAGCCACACTGAAGCTTTCTTT. The chain joins TRBV11-2 to TRBJ1-1, with 7 bases that match TRBD1. V was pared by 7 bases and J by 3 bases, with 8 bases of the junction left unmatched. Germline CDR1 and CDR2: SGHAT and FQNNGV. CDR3 length: 14 residues.

The chain uses TRBV28 and TRBJ2-7; 9 bases agree with TRBD2. CDR3 length equals 14 residues. V shed 2 bases, J shed 3 bases, and the junction held 2 bases outside the gene matches. Looked up from germline, CDR1 is MDHEN and CDR2 is SYDVKM. The CDR3 spells CASSLLAGSYEQYF. The CDR3 DNA reads TGTGCCAGCAGTTTACTAGCGGGGAGCTACGAGCAGTACTTC.

The chain carries TRBV28 and TRBJ1-2; D call uncertain. This CDR3 comprises 13 residues. Trimming took off 5 bases at V and 9 bases at J, with 16 bases between the two ends. CDR1 and CDR2 (germline): MDHEN, SYDVKM. The DNA of the CDR3 is TGTGCCAGCAGTATGAAGGGCCGCGGCAGCTACACCTTC. This translates into CASSMKGRGSYTF.

Regarding this clonotype: This may be a read error, as it is one base from a much larger clone. J is TRBJ2-7 and V is TRBV28; D is possibly TRBD2 (6 bases). Germline assignment: CDR1 MDHEN and CDR2 SYDVKM. This CDR3 comprises 16 residues. The ends were cut back, 7 bases at V and 0 bases at J, with 19 bases in the middle. DNA for the CDR3: TGTGCCAGCACCTCCGGAGGGCTCGCCTACTCCTACGAGCAGTACTTC. Translated, it gives CASTSGGLAYSYEQYF.

This clonotype was seen many times. The V and J genes are TRBV7-9 and TRBJ2-2, with 7 positions matching TRBD1. This CDR3 region has 16 residues. The germline CDR1 and CDR2 sequences are SEHNR and FQNEAQ (reference sequence). V shed 4 bases, J shed 4 bases, and the junction held 9 bases outside the gene matches. In DNA form, the CDR3 reads TGTGCCAGCAGCTCCCCCGGGACAGACCTCACCGGGGAGCTGTTTTTT. As protein: CASSSPGTDLTGELFF.